This TCR beta chain was retrieved from a study of untreated major depressive disorder. Findings and caveats of the study: TRBV05-01 (Vbeta 5.1) usage was higher in CD4+ T cells of depressed patients than controls.

CDR1 is SQVTM, CDR2 ANQGSEA, per germline. The CDR3 loop spans 14 amino acids. V shed 5 bases and J shed 0 bases, with 13 bases lying between them. Libraries were prepared by immunoSEQ multiplex PCR; TCRdb keeps only in-frame clonotypes and omits some of them. In the table there are 20,000 to 25,000 clones, 89% of which are singletons. About this clone itself: No antigen is known for it.

The chain uses TRBV29-1 and TRBJ1-1; possibly TRBD1 for D (6 bases). Input material: CD4+ T cells from PBMCs. This sequence originates from a woman aged 35 to 49 in good health. DNA of the CDR3: TGCAGCGTTCTAGACAGGTATATGAACACTGAAGCTTTCTTT. This codes for CSVLDRYMNTEAFF.